This T cell receptor beta chain was identified in a study of OX40 agonist ivuxolimab in advanced cancers. Unmatched junction bases numbered 11, after V lost 0 bases and J lost 9 bases. The germline CDR1 and CDR2 sequences are LGHNA and YSLEER. This CDR3 contains 17 residues. Here immunoSEQ multiplex PCR was the method, and the copy in TCRdb shows in-frame clones only, minus some. This table has 40,000 to 55,000 clones, around 92% appearing once. The chain uses TRBV4-3 and TRBJ2-1, with TRBD1 matching over 10 bases. The sequences come from CD4+ or CD8+ T cells sorted from blood, collected in a trial of the OX40 agonist ivuxolimab. This receptor was identified in an adult with an advanced solid tumor such as melanoma, head and neck, liver or kidney cancer. CDR3 in DNA: TGCGCCAGCAGCCAAGATATGGGACAGGGGTCTTTCGGTGAGCAGTTCTTC. Protein sequence: CASSQDMGQGSFGEQFF.